The 23 T cell receptor beta chains reported below all come from one sample, sequenced in a study of control samples from healthy donors and cancer patients. Clones were read by immunoSEQ multiplex PCR, and TCRdb kept only the in-frame ones, dropping some. The sample shows 70,000 or so clones, roughly 94% of them seen only once. Source material: blood. These receptors all come from a woman between 40 and 50 years old in good health.

Note on this clone: The sample carries other DNA sequences with the same CDR3. This chain connects TRBV18 to TRBJ2-7, with 8 bases aligning to TRBD1. The CDR3 is made up of 15 amino acids. The V gene end was trimmed by 5 bases and the J gene end by 0 bases; junction bases not matched to a gene: 6. Germline-derived CDR1 and CDR2 are KGHSH and LQKENI. CDR3: CASSAGTGASYEQYF. Here the CDR3 DNA reads TGTGCCAGCTCAGCAGGGACAGGCGCCTCCTACGAGCAGTACTTC.

The chain links TRBV11-2 to TRBJ1-4; no clear D gene. This CDR3 is built from 17 residues. V dropped 1 base and J dropped 4 bases, with 16 bases sitting between them. Per the germline V gene, CDR1 is SGHAT and CDR2 is FQNNGV. CDR3 coding DNA: TGTGCCAGCAGCTTAGTATTTGGGCAGCCGTATAATGAAAAACTGTTTTTT. Translated: CASSLVFGQPYNEKLFF.

The sample holds one count of this clone. The chain recombines TRBV28 with TRBJ1-6; D possibly corresponds to TRBD1 (5 bases). V was trimmed by 4 bases and J by 9 bases, leaving 13 bases between them. This CDR3 spans 14 amino acids. CDR1 is MDHEN, CDR2 SYDVKM, per germline. The CDR3 DNA reads as TGTGCCAGCAGTTCCAGGGTGGGGGTTTCACCCCTCCACTTT. Translated, it gives CASSSRVGVSPLHF. Based on the CDR3 plus reference TRBV28 and TRBJ1-6, the full variable domain is DVKVTQSSRYLVKRTGEKVFLECVQDMDHENMFWYRQDPGLGLRLIYFSYDVKMKEKGDIPEGYSVSREKKERFSLILESASTNQTSMYLCASSSRVGVSPLHFGNGTRLTVT.

V gene TRBV9 combines with J gene TRBJ1-1, with D hard to call. V lost 1 base and J lost 0, with 7 bases in between. Germline CDR1 and CDR2: SGDLS and YYNGEE. This CDR3 spans 14 amino acids. CDR3 residues: CASSVQALNTEAFF. The CDR3 DNA sequence: TGTGCCAGCAGCGTACAGGCGTTGAACACTGAAGCTTTCTTT.

The genes are TRBV5-4 and TRBJ2-3; D is tentatively TRBD1 or TRBD2 (5 bases each). This CDR3 comprises 14 residues. Germline CDR1 and CDR2: SGHNT and YYREEE (reference sequence). Trimming removed 3 bases from V and 0 bases from J, with 8 bases in between. The CDR3 sequence: CASSWDHSTDTQYF. CDR3 bases: TGTGCCAGCAGCTGGGACCACAGCACAGATACGCAGTATTTT.

CDR3 residues: CASSLAGPDTQYF. The CDR3 bases are TGCGCCAGCAGCTTGGCAGGGCCAGATACGCAGTATTTT. V usage is TRBV5-1 and J usage is TRBJ2-3; tentatively, D is TRBD1 (5 bases). Trimming shortened V by 0 bases and J by 4 bases, and 6 bases separated the two germline ends. Germline CDR1 SGHRS, CDR2 YFSETQ. This CDR3 has 13 amino acids.

The chain recombines TRBV29-1 with TRBJ1-1; D is uncertain. This CDR3 has 11 amino acids. Looked up from germline, CDR1 is SQVTM and CDR2 is ANQGSEA. The V end lost 5 bases, the J end lost 5 bases, and 9 bases lay between the germline ends. Here the CDR3 reads CSVRMGTEAFF. CDR3 nucleotides: TGCAGCGTTCGGATGGGGACTGAAGCTTTCTTT.

The chain has TRBV12-3 or TRBV12-4 and TRBJ2-5, with D possibly matching TRBD2 (5 bases). CDR3 length: 12 residues. V lost 11 bases, J lost 4 bases, and 14 bases lay in between. As DNA, the CDR3 is TGTGCCTCGGGAAAGACGTCAGAGACCCAGTACTTC. It codes for CASGKTSETQYF.

The rearrangement links TRBV2 to TRBJ1-1; tentatively, D is TRBD1 (6 bases). CDR3 length equals 12 residues. Germline V gives CDR1 SNHLY, CDR2 FYNNEI. V was pared by 9 bases and J by 3 bases, with 11 bases between. The CDR3 reads CAREGEHTEAFF. DNA of the CDR3: TGTGCCAGGGAGGGGGAGCACACTGAAGCTTTCTTT.

The chain recombines TRBV27 with TRBJ1-1; no clear D. Germline CDR1 MNHEY, CDR2 SMNVEV (reference sequence). V was trimmed by 6 bases and J by 0 bases, leaving 17 bases between them. The CDR3 contains 16 residues. The CDR3 sequence is CASSIRSGRLNTEAFF. The CDR3 DNA reads as TGTGCCAGCAGCATCCGATCCGGACGGCTGAACACTGAAGCTTTCTTT.

This rearrangement joins TRBV12-3 or TRBV12-4 to TRBJ1-3, with D hard to call. This CDR3 has 12 amino acids. V lost 6 bases, J lost 0 bases, and 3 bases lay in between. The CDR3 DNA is TGTGCCAGCAGACGCTCTGGAAACACCATATATTTT. Its protein is CASRRSGNTIYF.

The chain uses TRBV3-1 (or the pseudogene TRBV3-2) and TRBJ2-3; perhaps TRBD2 as D (5 bases). V was pared by 1 base and J by 0 bases, with 11 bases between. CDR1 and CDR2 (germline): LGHDT, YNNKEL (reference sequence). This CDR3 is 16 amino acids long. This chain's CDR3 is CASSQVSAVSTDTQYF. The DNA for the CDR3 is TGTGCCAGCAGCCAAGTATCAGCGGTGAGCACAGATACGCAGTATTTT.

The rearrangement links TRBV30 to TRBJ1-2; D gene uncertain. V was pared by 3 bases and J by 7 bases, with 15 bases between. This CDR3 has 13 residues. Per the germline V gene, CDR1 is GTSNPN and CDR2 is SVGIG (reference sequence). The CDR3 region is CAWSGTPWGGYTF. The CDR3 DNA reads as TGTGCCTGGAGCGGAACCCCCTGGGGTGGCTACACCTTC.

This chain uses TRBV7-9 with TRBJ1-1, with D possibly being TRBD1 (6 bases). V was pared by 5 bases and J by 0 bases, with 10 bases between. The CDR3 length is 14 residues. Germline loops: CDR1 SEHNR, CDR2 FQNEAQ (reference sequence). The CDR3 bases are TGTGCCAGCAGCAGGACAGACATGAACACTGAAGCTTTCTTT. Protein sequence: CASSRTDMNTEAFF.

A word on this clone: Distinct nucleotide sequences in the sample also encode this CDR3. The chain combines TRBV4-2 with TRBJ2-2; D possibly uses TRBD1 or TRBD2 (6 bases each). Per the germline V gene, CDR1 is LGHNA and CDR2 is YNFKEQ. V shed 11 bases and J shed 8 bases, with 21 bases lying between them. This CDR3 spans 14 amino acids. The DNA for the CDR3 is TGTGCCGTTCGGGGGCGGCTGGAGCGGGGGGAGCTGTTTTTT. Translating it yields CAVRGRLERGELFF.

The rearrangement links TRBV25-1 to TRBJ1-1; 8 nucleotides align to TRBD1. Trimming cost V 6 bases and J 0 bases; bases outside gene matches: 6. Germline V lookup: CDR1 MGHDK, CDR2 SYGVNS. CDR3 length equals 15 residues. The CDR3 DNA is TGTGCCAGCAGCGACAGGGGATGGATGAACACTGAAGCTTTCTTT. Amino acid sequence: CASSDRGWMNTEAFF.

The chain joins TRBV13 to TRBJ2-5, with TRBD1 matching over 10 bases. The CDR3 contains 15 residues. V gave up 2 bases and J gave up 4 bases; unmatched junction bases: 4. Germline values: CDR1 PRHDT, CDR2 FYEKMQ (reference sequence). Here the CDR3 reads CASSLQTGGRETQYF. DNA for the CDR3: TGTGCCAGCAGCTTACAGACAGGGGGCCGAGAGACCCAGTACTTC.

The chain couples TRBV27 to TRBJ2-2; D is possibly TRBD1 (5 bases). The V and J ends lost 5 bases and 3 bases respectively, with 10 bases between them. The CDR3 totals 14 residues. CDR1 is MNHEY and CDR2 is SMNVEV in the germline V gene (reference sequence). Written as DNA, the CDR3 is TGTGCCAGCAGTCCCAGGGTTTACACCGGGGAGCTGTTTTTT. Translation gives CASSPRVYTGELFF.

This clone was recorded once. Other DNA sequences in this specimen translate into the identical CDR3. The genes are TRBV18 and TRBJ2-7, with 7 bases that match TRBD1. The CDR3 length is 15 residues. From germline, CDR1 is KGHSH and CDR2 LQKENI. Unmatched junction bases numbered 5, after V lost 3 bases and J lost 0 bases. The CDR3 nucleotides are TGTGCCAGCTCACCGAGACAGGGAAGCTCCTACGAGCAGTACTTC. Protein product: CASSPRQGSSYEQYF.

The V call is TRBV4-3, the J call TRBJ2-7; the D call may be TRBD1 or TRBD2 (6 bases each). This CDR3 has 15 residues. Germline V lookup: CDR1 LGHNA, CDR2 YSLEER. Deletions cut 4 bases from V and 4 bases from J, with 17 bases between. CDR3 protein: CASSLSRGEEYEQYF. As DNA, the CDR3 is TGCGCCAGCAGCCTGTCGAGGGGGGAGGAGTACGAGCAGTACTTC.

This clone was observed once. The chain has TRBV6-6 and TRBJ1-1; D call uncertain. V was trimmed by 4 bases and J by 7 bases, leaving 13 bases between them. Per germline, CDR1 MNHNY and CDR2 SVGAGI (reference sequence). The CDR3 has 13 residues. CDR3 sequence reads: CASSFRSASEAFF. CDR3 bases: TGTGCCAGCAGTTTCCGCTCTGCGAGTGAAGCTTTCTTT.

V usage is TRBV6-1 and J usage is TRBJ2-1, with 11 bases lining up with TRBD2. Germline CDR1 reads MNHNS; CDR2 reads SASEGT. The CDR3 has 19 amino acids. J was trimmed by 7 bases and V by 3 bases; bases with no gene match: 17. The DNA of the CDR3 is TGTGCCAGCAGTGACGTCCCCTCCCTAGCGGGGGGACCGGGGAATGAGCAGTTCTTC. As protein: CASSDVPSLAGGPGNEQFF.

The V call is TRBV7-9, the J call TRBJ1-5, with D tentatively TRBD1 (6 bases). This CDR3 comprises 15 residues. Germline V CDR1 and CDR2: SEHNR, FQNEAQ (reference sequence). V lost 5 bases and J lost 2, with 13 bases in between. CDR3 bases: TGTGCCAGCAGCCAGGGGACCGGGGGCAATCAGCCCCAGCATTTT. Translating gives CASSQGTGGNQPQHF.